The 29 T cell receptor beta chains listed next were all sequenced from one sample in a study of blood T cells in healthy people across ages. A second 7 to 11 cycle PCR used barcoded and J-beta primers. Using its own MiXCR run on the 5' RACE reads, TCRdb lists one record per CDR3 protein. Here the sample spans about 510,000 distinct CDR3 sequences, about a quarter being singletons. This sample also appeared in a second study, on T cells of mothers and their children.

The sample comprised blood. The source is a boy younger than 10 in good health.

The rearrangement links TRBV6-5 to TRBJ1-1; D is possibly TRBD1 (5 bases). Germline V gene lookup returns CDR1 MNHEY and CDR2 SVGAGI. This CDR3 spans 15 amino acids. V lost 0 bases, J lost 4 bases, and 12 bases lay in between. CDR3 coding DNA: TGTGCCAGCAGTTACTCGAAATGGGGGGGCACTGAAGCTTTCTTT. Its translation: CASSYSKWGGTEAFF.

This chain connects TRBV29-1 to TRBJ2-5; TRBD2 aligns across 9 bases. Germline CDR1 SQVTM, CDR2 ANQGSEA. This CDR3 has 14 amino acids. The J segment lost 0 bases and the V segment lost 8 bases, leaving 7 bases of the junction unmatched. The CDR3 region is CSSPRGGDQETQYF. The CDR3 DNA follows: TGCAGCTCTCCCCGCGGGGGGGACCAAGAGACCCAGTACTTC. Together with reference TRBV29-1 and TRBJ2-5, the CDR3 gives the full variable domain: SAVISQKPSRDICQRGTSLTIQCQVDSQVTMMFWYRQQPGQSLTLIATANQGSEATYESGFVIDKFPISRPNLTFSTLTVSNMSPEDSSIYLCSSPRGGDQETQYFGPGTRLLVL.

The rearrangement uses TRBV7-2 and TRBJ2-1, with D perhaps matching TRBD2 (6 bases). V was trimmed by 4 bases and J by 0 bases, leaving 13 bases between them. Germline V lookup: CDR1 SGHTA, CDR2 FQGNSA. The CDR3 has 16 residues. The CDR3 region has the DNA TGTGCCAGCAGCTACCGTGTGGGGGGCTCCTACAATGAGCAGTTCTTC. It codes for CASSYRVGGSYNEQFF.

This clonotype was picked up a small number of times. This chain uses TRBV12-3 or TRBV12-4 with TRBJ2-5; D not certain. V gave up 3 bases and J gave up 4 bases, with 12 bases separating them. This CDR3 comprises 14 residues. The CDR3: CASSFSRVVETQYF. The CDR3 DNA reads TGTGCCAGCAGTTTTAGCCGGGTCGTAGAGACCCAGTACTTC.

The chain uses TRBV6-1 and TRBJ2-5; 10 positions agree with TRBD2. J gave up 3 bases and V 3 bases, and 13 bases lay outside the gene matches. This CDR3 has 18 residues. The germline V gene encodes CDR1 MNHNS and CDR2 SASEGT. The CDR3 sequence: CASSDRLAGVLSEETQYF. The CDR3 nucleotides are TGTGCCAGCAGTGATAGGCTAGCGGGAGTTCTATCGGAAGAGACCCAGTACTTC.

The chain joins TRBV7-9 to TRBJ2-5; 9 bases fit TRBD2. The V segment lost 2 bases and the J segment 5 bases; nucleotides outside the gene matches: 9. Looked up from germline, CDR1 is SEHNR and CDR2 is FQNEAQ (reference sequence). The CDR3 has 16 amino acids. DNA of the CDR3: TGTGCCAGCAGCTTAATCGCGGGGGGGCGCGTGGAGACCCAGTACTTC. It yields the protein CASSLIAGGRVETQYF.

The chain carries TRBV12-3 or TRBV12-4 and TRBJ2-3; the D call may be TRBD1 or TRBD2 (5 bases each). Trimming cost V 8 bases and J 5 bases, with 14 bases left between them. CDR3 length: 13 residues. CDR3 DNA: TGTGCCAGCGATCACGGGGCGGGAGATACGCAGTATTTT. Its translation is CASDHGAGDTQYF.

This clonotype appeared once. The V gene is TRBV11-2, the J gene TRBJ1-1, with D tentatively TRBD1 (5 bases). Germline V lookup: CDR1 SGHAT, CDR2 FQNNGV. The length of the CDR3 is 16 residues. V lost 5 bases to trimming and J lost 3 bases, with 19 bases between them. CDR3 sequence (DNA): TGTGCCAGCAGCCCCCGTACTTCGAGAGGGGACACTGAAGCTTTCTTT. It codes for CASSPRTSRGDTEAFF. Full variable domain (outside the CDR3, taken from reference TRBV11-2 and TRBJ1-1): EAGVAQSPRYKIIEKRQSVAFWCNPISGHATLYWYQQILGQGPKLLIQFQNNGVVDDSQLPKDRFSAERLKGVDSTLKIQPAKLEDSAVYLCASSPRTSRGDTEAFFGQGTRLTVV.

The chain joins TRBV20-1 to TRBJ2-1; 8 positions match TRBD2. The J segment lost 4 bases and the V segment lost 5 bases, leaving 7 bases of the junction unmatched. This CDR3 has 14 amino acids. Germline V gene data show CDR1 as DFQATT and CDR2 as SNEGSKA (reference sequence). The CDR3 sequence is CSAGVAGLYNEQFF. The CDR3 bases are TGCAGTGCTGGGGTAGCGGGGTTATACAATGAGCAGTTCTTC.

This clonotype was observed a handful of times. The chain links TRBV5-4 to TRBJ2-5; 8 bases are shared with TRBD2. The DNA end is a closer match to TRBJ2-7, so the J assignment may be wrong. Germline CDR1 and CDR2: SGHNT and YYREEE (reference sequence). This CDR3 contains 17 residues. CDR3 region: CASSAGGRGRLSYEQYF. CDR3 DNA sequence: TGTGCCAGCAGCGCCGGGGGGCGCGGGAGGCTCTCCTACGAGCAGTACTTC.

V usage is TRBV2 and J usage is TRBJ1-4, with D possibly TRBD1 on 6 matching bases. The CDR3 totals 17 residues. V was cut by 0 bases and J by 7 bases, with 18 bases left in between. Germline V gene lookup returns CDR1 SNHLY and CDR2 FYNNEI. CDR3 amino acids: CASSEASGARITEKLFF. The DNA for the CDR3 is TGTGCCAGCAGTGAAGCCTCGGGGGCCAGAATCACTGAAAAACTGTTTTTT. The full variable domain, with the rest looked up from reference TRBV2 and TRBJ1-4, is EPEVTQTPSHQVTQMGQEVILRCVPISNHLYFYWYRQILGQKVEFLVSFYNNEISEKSEIFDDQFSVERPDGSNFTLKIRSTKLEDSAMYFCASSEASGARITEKLFFGSGTQLSVL.

This clonotype has more than one count but fewer than ten. The chain uses TRBV7-6 and TRBJ2-5, with D perhaps TRBD1 or TRBD2 (5 bases each). Germline assignment: CDR1 SGHVS and CDR2 FNYEAQ. V shed 1 base and J shed 5 bases, with 17 bases lying between them. The length of the CDR3 is 16 residues. The CDR3 DNA sequence: TGTGCCAGCAGCTTAGATATAGGGACGGGTGCGGAGACCCAGTACTTC. Its translation is CASSLDIGTGAETQYF. Together with reference TRBV7-6 and TRBJ2-5, the CDR3 gives the full variable domain: GAGVSQSPRYKVTKRGQDVALRCDPISGHVSLYWYRQALGQGPEFLTYFNYEAQQDKSGLPNDRFSAERPEGSISTLTIQRTEQRDSAMYRCASSLDIGTGAETQYFGPGTRLLVL.

The chain uses TRBV6-5 and TRBJ1-2; D is uncertain. There are 13 residues in the CDR3. Germline CDR1 MNHEY, CDR2 SVGAGI. V was pared by 6 bases and J by 0 bases, with 8 bases between. The CDR3 DNA follows: TGTGCCAGCAGGGACGGTGCTAACTATGGCTACACCTTC. Its protein is CASRDGANYGYTF.

V and J are TRBV2 and TRBJ1-4; 10 bases fit TRBD1. Germline V gene sequence: CDR1 SNHLY, CDR2 FYNNEI. V dropped 7 bases and J dropped 8; count of bases not matched to a gene: 4. The CDR3 runs 13 residues. Here the CDR3 reads CASIRGQGEKLFF. The DNA of the CDR3 is TGTGCCAGCATAAGGGGACAGGGGGAAAAACTGTTTTTT.

The chain combines TRBV11-2 with TRBJ2-7; D ambiguous. The CDR3 consists of 12 residues. Trimming removed 3 bases at V and 6 bases at J, with 9 bases between. Germline V lookup: CDR1 SGHAT, CDR2 FQNNGV. The CDR3 loop reads CASSFELGEQYF. The CDR3, as DNA: TGTGCCAGCAGCTTCGAGCTTGGCGAGCAGTACTTC.

The rearrangement uses TRBV20-1 and TRBJ1-5; D remains ambiguous. The CDR3 is 16 amino acids. V was clipped by 0 bases and J by 1 base, with 13 bases between them. Germline V gene data show CDR1 as DFQATT and CDR2 as SNEGSKA (reference sequence). This CDR3 is CSARDPAGWSNQPQHF. For the CDR3, the DNA is TGCAGTGCTAGAGATCCCGCCGGTTGGAGCAATCAGCCCCAGCATTTT.

This clonotype was found a few times. The chain employs TRBV12-3 or TRBV12-4 and TRBJ2-5; the D is unclear. The CDR3 is 13 amino acids. Trimming shortened V by 5 bases and J by 11 bases, and 18 bases separated the two germline ends. The DNA for the CDR3 is TGTGCCAGCAGTACGGCCGCGGCATCTCAGCAGTACTTC. Translating it yields CASSTAAASQQYF.

In its sample, this clonotype was seen a few times. The CDR3 protein is CASGPGAGEAFF. The CDR3 coding sequence is TGTGCTAGTGGACCAGGGGCCGGTGAAGCTTTCTTT. The rearrangement joins TRBV12-5 to TRBJ1-1, with D tentatively TRBD1 (6 bases). The CDR3 sequence is 12 residues long. Trimming cost V 6 bases and J 7 bases, with 12 bases left between them. Germline loops: CDR1 LGHNT, CDR2 FRNRAP. The full variable domain, its missing parts supplied by reference TRBV12-5 and TRBJ1-1, is DARVTQTPRHKVTEMGQEVTMRCQPILGHNTVFWYRQTMMQGLELLAYFRNRAPLDDSGMPKDRFSAEMPDATLATLKIQPSEPRDSAVYFCASGPGAGEAFFGQGTRLTVV.

This rearrangement joins TRBV20-1 to TRBJ2-5; 8 bases agree with TRBD2. V lost 2 bases and J lost 5; bases outside the gene matches: 10. Per germline, CDR1 DFQATT and CDR2 SNEGSKA (reference sequence). The CDR3 covers 15 residues. CDR3 sequence reads: CSARPLGGVRETQYF. Here the CDR3 DNA reads TGCAGTGCTAGACCGCTCGGGGGGGTACGGGAGACCCAGTACTTC.

The chain links TRBV12-3 or TRBV12-4 to TRBJ1-1; 8 bases are a match to TRBD1. The CDR3 has 15 residues. V was pared by 6 bases and J by 1 base, with 7 bases of the junction left unmatched. Here the CDR3 DNA reads TGTGCCAGCAGCAGACAGGGGAACCGGAACACTGAAGCTTTCTTT. Its translation: CASSRQGNRNTEAFF.

This rearrangement joins TRBV14 to TRBJ1-4, with D hard to call. Germline V gene sequence: CDR1 SGHDN, CDR2 FVKESK. The CDR3 is 13 residues long. V was pared by 3 bases and J by 5 bases, with 7 bases between. The CDR3 reads CASSQGLNEKLFF. The CDR3 DNA reads TGTGCCAGCAGCCAGGGTCTCAATGAAAAACTGTTTTTT.

This clonotype was seen ten or more times. This chain links TRBV20-1 with TRBJ2-5; the D gene is possibly TRBD2 (5 bases). Per germline, CDR1 DFQATT and CDR2 SNEGSKA (reference sequence). V lost 5 bases to trimming and J lost 4 bases, with 14 bases between them. The CDR3 loop spans 13 amino acids. CDR3 coding DNA: TGCAGTGCTCCCCGGACTCCCGGAGAGACCCAGTACTTC. Protein sequence: CSAPRTPGETQYF.

The V gene is TRBV7-2, the J gene TRBJ2-5, with 9 bases identical to TRBD2. CDR1 is SGHTA and CDR2 is FQGNSA in the germline V gene. With V trimmed by 5 bases and J by 5 bases, 12 bases remained unmatched. This CDR3 region has 16 residues. The DNA for the CDR3 is TGTGCCAGCAGCACCGGGACTAGCATCCTGGTGGAGACCCAGTACTTC. Translation: CASSTGTSILVETQYF.

For the CDR3, the DNA is TGTGCCAGCAGCATAGACAGGGTCACCCAAGAGACCCAGTACTTC. Residues: CASSIDRVTQETQYF. V usage is TRBV28 and J usage is TRBJ2-5; 7 bases are shared with TRBD1. The germline gives CDR1 MDHEN, CDR2 SYDVKM. The CDR3 consists of 15 residues. V was clipped by 6 bases and J by 1 base; unmatched bases: 8. The full variable domain, completed using reference TRBV28 and TRBJ2-5, is DVKVTQSSRYLVKRTGEKVFLECVQDMDHENMFWYRQDPGLGLRLIYFSYDVKMKEKGDIPEGYSVSREKKERFSLILESASTNQTSMYLCASSIDRVTQETQYFGPGTRLLVL.

This clonotype was detected a few times. J is TRBJ2-1 and V is TRBV20-1, with TRBD2 matching over 9 bases. This CDR3 is 12 amino acids long. The V gene end was trimmed by 5 bases and the J gene end by 8 bases; junction bases not matched to a gene: 4. The V gene's germline CDR1 is DFQATT and CDR2 SNEGSKA (reference sequence). CDR3 sequence (DNA): TGCAGTGCTGGGTGGACTAGCGATGAGCAGTTCTTC. This encodes CSAGWTSDEQFF.

The table lists this clonotype with a few counts. The CDR3 spells CASSQDRGRRAKNIQYF. CDR3 DNA: TGCGCCAGCAGCCAAGATCGAGGGCGGAGAGCCAAAAACATTCAGTACTTC. The rearrangement joins TRBV4-1 to TRBJ2-4; tentative D call: TRBD2 (5 bases). This CDR3 has 17 amino acids. Germline lookup yields CDR1 MGHRA and CDR2 YSYEKL. V lost 0 bases and J lost 0, with 12 bases in between.

The chain employs TRBV29-1 and TRBJ2-5, with D uncertain. The germline CDR1 and CDR2 sequences are SQVTM and ANQGSEA. The V end lost 0 bases, the J end lost 0 bases, and 11 bases lay between the germline ends. The CDR3 totals 15 residues. The CDR3 DNA reads TGCAGCGTTGAAGATGTTAGGGCAGACCAAGAGACCCAGTACTTC. It is translated as CSVEDVRADQETQYF.

The rearrangement uses TRBV28 and TRBJ2-5; perhaps D is TRBD1 or TRBD2 (5 bases each). The CDR3 spans 15 residues. Between the trimmed V and J ends, which lost 4 bases and 3 bases, there was a span of 15 bases. The germline gives CDR1 MDHEN, CDR2 SYDVKM. Here the CDR3 reads CASSSGWGSEETQYF. The CDR3 DNA is TGTGCCAGCAGTTCTGGTTGGGGGTCAGAAGAGACCCAGTACTTC. Based on the CDR3 plus reference TRBV28 and TRBJ2-5, the full variable domain is DVKVTQSSRYLVKRTGEKVFLECVQDMDHENMFWYRQDPGLGLRLIYFSYDVKMKEKGDIPEGYSVSREKKERFSLILESASTNQTSMYLCASSSGWGSEETQYFGPGTRLLVL.

The J gene is TRBJ2-1, the V gene TRBV5-1; 8 bases fit TRBD2. The J segment lost 1 base and the V segment lost 0 bases, leaving 3 bases of the junction unmatched. The CDR3 loop spans 16 amino acids. Germline CDR1 reads SGHRS; CDR2 reads YFSETQ. The CDR3 DNA reads as TGCGCCAGCAGCTTGGAACTAGCGGCTTCCTACAATGAGCAGTTCTTC. Its protein is CASSLELAASYNEQFF.